The clone carrying this T cell receptor (beta chain) came up once. Its antigen is not identified. From germline, CDR1 is MNHEY and CDR2 SVGAGI. Trimming removed 0 bases from V and 1 base from J, with 9 bases in between. This CDR3 is 15 amino acids long. This entry is derived from a study of T cell responses to AZD1222 COVID-19 vaccine. Study results and limitations: Nearly half of spike-specific TCRs reportedly target variant regions that are unmutated in the B.1.351 and B.1.1.7 variants. There were vaccine-associated CD4 TCRs across spike, dominant at 160-218 and 743-854.

This table comes from immunoSEQ multiplex PCR, and its TCRdb copy is limited to in-frame clones, with some not included. Of around 120,000 clones detected, roughly 88% appear once; the ten largest clones hold about a tenth. The starting material was peripheral blood, obtained on day 0 of AZD1222 vaccination. The genes are TRBV6-5 and TRBJ1-1, with unresolved D. This sequence was found in an adult in good health. This CDR3 reads CASSYSKRPNTEAFF. The CDR3 DNA is TGTGCCAGCAGTTACTCGAAACGGCCGAACACTGAAGCTTTCTTT.